These 12 T cell receptor beta chains share one sample of origin, sequenced in a study of blood T cell repertoires in COVID-19. Clones were read by immunoSEQ multiplex PCR, and TCRdb kept only the in-frame ones, dropping some. The top ten hold roughly 10% of the sample, which has 220,000 or so clones, about 85% seen once. The sample was peripheral blood. These receptors were collected from a woman between 45 and 60 years old with COVID-19, enrolled during active disease.

The chain couples TRBV2 to TRBJ2-1; D uncertain. The germline CDR1 and CDR2 sequences are SNHLY and FYNNEI. The CDR3 has 16 amino acids. V lost 0 bases and J 0 bases, leaving 9 bases between the germline ends. The CDR3 region is CASSEAQSLSYNEQFF. DNA for the CDR3: TGTGCCAGCAGTGAAGCGCAAAGCCTCTCCTACAATGAGCAGTTCTTC. Based on the CDR3 plus reference TRBV2 and TRBJ2-1, the full variable domain is EPEVTQTPSHQVTQMGQEVILRCVPISNHLYFYWYRQILGQKVEFLVSFYNNEISEKSEIFDDQFSVERPDGSNFTLKIRSTKLEDSAMYFCASSEAQSLSYNEQFFGPGTRLTVL.

The CDR3: CASSYRTPGDTQYF. The CDR3 nucleotides read TGTGCCAGCAGCTACCGGACTCCGGGGGATACGCAGTATTTT. The chain employs TRBV11-2 and TRBJ2-3; possibly TRBD2 for D (5 bases). V lost 4 bases to trimming and J lost 6 bases, with 14 bases between them. The CDR3 loop spans 14 amino acids. Germline V gene lookup returns CDR1 SGHAT and CDR2 FQNNGV.

V is TRBV14 and J is TRBJ2-2; D uncertain. The ends were cut back, 6 bases at V and 0 bases at J, with 14 bases in the middle. Germline V gives CDR1 SGHDN, CDR2 FVKESK. The CDR3 is 16 residues long. The CDR3 DNA reads as TGTGCCAGCAGGTCCGGCGGTTTCGCGAACACCGGGGAGCTGTTTTTT. Translating it yields CASRSGGFANTGELFF. Supplemented by reference TRBV14 and TRBJ2-2, the full variable domain reads EAGVTQFPSHSVIEKGQTVTLRCDPISGHDNLYWYRRVMGKEIKFLLHFVKESKQDESGMPNNRFLAERTGGTYSTLKVQPAELEDSGVYFCASRSGGFANTGELFFGEGSRLTVL.

The chain employs TRBV24-1 and TRBJ2-3, with D tentatively TRBD1 (6 bases). The germline V gene encodes CDR1 KGHDR and CDR2 SFDVKD. The CDR3 consists of 18 residues. The V and J ends lost 4 bases and 2 bases respectively, with 21 bases between them. DNA for the CDR3: TGTGCCACCAGTGACCTCCGGGACATCTCGATGTCCACAGATACGCAGTATTTT. Protein: CATSDLRDISMSTDTQYF.

This rearrangement joins TRBV5-1 to TRBJ1-2; 7 nucleotides line up with TRBD1. The V and J ends lost 0 bases and 4 bases, in that order; junction bases with no gene match: 6. This CDR3 is 15 amino acids long. Germline assignment: CDR1 SGHRS and CDR2 YFSETQ. The CDR3 reads CASSLDAGQIYGYTF. The CDR3 DNA reads as TGCGCCAGCAGCTTGGACGCGGGACAGATCTATGGCTACACCTTC.

The V and J genes are TRBV7-2 and TRBJ1-2; maybe TRBD1 (6 bases). The CDR3 loop spans 15 amino acids. Between the trimmed V and J ends, which lost 2 bases and 4 bases, there was a span of 14 bases. Germline V lookup: CDR1 SGHTA, CDR2 FQGNSA. In nucleotides, the CDR3 is TGTGCCAGCAGCTTAAGCGGGGGCAGTCCCTATGGCTACACCTTC. Residues: CASSLSGGSPYGYTF.

The chain couples TRBV2 to TRBJ1-4; a possible D gene is TRBD1 (5 bases). From germline, CDR1 is SNHLY and CDR2 FYNNEI. The CDR3 totals 14 residues. The V and J ends lost 11 bases and 4 bases respectively, with 17 bases between them. The chain's CDR3 is CAGLGGDFNEKLFF. In DNA, the CDR3 is TGTGCCGGGCTGGGGGGGGACTTTAATGAAAAACTGTTTTTT.

This chain joins TRBV27 and TRBJ1-2; 7 bases are shared with TRBD1. Trimming at V came to 6 bases and at J to 2 bases, leaving 3 bases not matched to a gene. The length of the CDR3 is 13 residues. Germline V gene lookup returns CDR1 MNHEY and CDR2 SMNVEV (reference sequence). In DNA, the CDR3 is TGTGCCAGCAGATTGACAGGGAACTATGGCTACACCTTC. Translating it yields CASRLTGNYGYTF.

This clone was detected only once. J is TRBJ1-1 and V is TRBV28, with 11 bases that match TRBD1. There are 16 residues in the CDR3. J gave up 5 bases and V 6 bases, and 11 bases lay outside the gene matches. CDR1 and CDR2 from the germline V gene are MDHEN and SYDVKM. CDR3 bases: TGTGCCAGCAGGGTCCCGGGACAGGGGGAGGGGACTGAAGCTTTCTTT. Translation: CASRVPGQGEGTEAFF.

This chain links TRBV25-1 with TRBJ1-5; D is ambiguous. The CDR3 is 16 residues long. Germline-derived CDR1 and CDR2 are MGHDK and SYGVNS. The germline V and J ends were trimmed by 2 bases and 5 bases, with 16 bases remaining between them. In DNA, the CDR3 is TGTGCCAGCAGTGAACCAACGGGTATTAAGTATCAGCCCCAGCATTTT. Residues: CASSEPTGIKYQPQHF.

The rearrangement links TRBV25-1 to TRBJ1-4, with D possibly TRBD1 on 6 matching bases. Germline V lookup: CDR1 MGHDK, CDR2 SYGVNS. The CDR3 extends over 15 amino acids. V was shortened by 8 bases and J by 0 bases, with 13 bases between the two germline ends. This chain's CDR3 is CASSRDTATNEKLFF. Written as DNA, the CDR3 is TGTGCCAGCTCCCGGGACACAGCAACTAATGAAAAACTGTTTTTT.

The rearrangement uses TRBV28 and TRBJ2-2; 10 positions match TRBD1. Trimming cost V 6 bases and J 3 bases; bases outside gene matches: 13. Germline assignment: CDR1 MDHEN and CDR2 SYDVKM. This CDR3 region has 18 residues. DNA for the CDR3: TGTGCCAGCAGCTTGACCCAACCGGGACAGGGGCACACCGGGGAGCTGTTTTTT. It specifies CASSLTQPGQGHTGELFF.